The rows below give T cell receptor beta chains drawn from one sample of a study of CD4+ T cells in melanoma. Libraries were prepared by immunoSEQ multiplex PCR; TCRdb keeps only in-frame clonotypes and omits some of them. The table lists roughly 150,000 clones, around 90% of them singletons, with over 1.5% in the top ten. The receptors shown here come from a human donor with melanoma. CDR3s leave out the opening cysteine and the closing phenylalanine or tryptophan. Each record gives: J gene, CDR3 length, V gene, CDR3 protein.

>TRBJ2-1|13|TRBV6-6
ASSHPGTAYNEQF
>TRBJ1-5|11|TRBV6-1
ASGGQEDQPQH
>TRBJ2-4|14|TRBV6-5
ASSSGGTGAKNIQY
>TRBJ2-3|11|TRBV6-5
ASSRLVKDTQY
>TRBJ2-5|13|TRBV7-3
ASSEQGAYGETQY
>TRBJ2-5|12|TRBV7-3
ASSPTAGAETQY
>TRBJ1-1|12|TRBV5-6
ASSPQSLNTEAF
>TRBJ2-2|13|TRBV7-3
ASSSAADNTGELF
>TRBJ1-1|14|TRBV5-1
ASSWAPTGADTEAF
>TRBJ2-3|9|TRBV20-1
SARLSDTQY
>TRBJ1-6|12|TRBV7-2
ASSLAAHNSPLH
>TRBJ2-3|14|TRBV7-9
ASSPRLAGDRDTQY
>TRBJ2-5|13|TRBV13
ASSSRGLAQETQY
>TRBJ2-7|13|TRBV18
ASSPLAGEYYEQY
>TRBJ2-1|14|TRBV4-2
ASSPTGTSVGNEQF
>TRBJ2-5|13|TRBV5-1
ASRDDRGGGETQY
>TRBJ2-2|11|TRBV5-1
ASSLAGNGELF
>TRBJ2-5|15|TRBV7-2
ASSLTPLAGRQETQY
>TRBJ1-2|11|TRBV5-1
ASSLQGDYGYT
>TRBJ2-7|12|TRBV5-1
ASSLNMRGYEQY
>TRBJ1-2|12|TRBV6-5
ASSYHNGNYGYT
>TRBJ1-1|13|TRBV6-1
ASSEGGGRNTEAF
>TRBJ1-1|12|TRBV12-5
ASGLEGGRTEAF